Each of the 3 T cell receptor beta chains below was sequenced from the same sample in a study of blood T cell repertoires in COVID-19. The data were produced by immunoSEQ multiplex PCR, yet TCRdb's version contains in-frame clones alone and is incomplete. The sample includes under 250,000 clones, roughly 82% of them seen just once. The sequenced material came from peripheral blood. These receptors were obtained from a woman aged 65 to 85 with acute or convalescent COVID-19.

The CDR3 DNA is TGTGCCAGCAGCCAAGCGGCGGTCACTGAAGCTTTCTTT. As protein: CASSQAAVTEAFF. The chain employs TRBV3-1 (or the pseudogene TRBV3-2) and TRBJ1-1; D remains ambiguous. V lost 1 base, J lost 4 bases, and 7 bases lay in between. CDR1 LGHDT and CDR2 YNNKEL come from the germline V gene (reference sequence). The CDR3 is made up of 13 amino acids.

V and J are TRBV7-9 and TRBJ1-4; weak D call: TRBD1 (6 bases). V lost 3 bases and J 3 bases, leaving 11 bases between the germline ends. Germline lookup yields CDR1 SEHNR and CDR2 FQNEAQ (reference sequence). The CDR3 runs to 15 residues. The CDR3 sequence is CASSLSGAANEKLFF. The DNA of the CDR3 is TGTGCCAGCAGCTTGTCAGGGGCAGCTAATGAAAAACTGTTTTTT. The full variable domain, its missing parts supplied by reference TRBV7-9 and TRBJ1-4, is DTGVSQNPRHKITKRGQNVTFRCDPISEHNRLYWYRQTLGQGPEFLTYFQNEAQLEKSRLLSDRFSAERPKGSFSTLEIQRTEQGDSAMYLCASSLSGAANEKLFFGSGTQLSVL.

The gene calls are TRBV6-5 and TRBJ1-3, with 7 bases identical to TRBD1. Germline trimming cut 6 bases from V and 1 base from J; bases unmatched to any gene: 3. Germline V gives CDR1 MNHEY, CDR2 SVGAGI. The length of the CDR3 is 14 residues. Here the CDR3 DNA reads TGTGCCAGCAGCACGGACAGGTCTGGAAACACCATATATTTT. It specifies CASSTDRSGNTIYF.